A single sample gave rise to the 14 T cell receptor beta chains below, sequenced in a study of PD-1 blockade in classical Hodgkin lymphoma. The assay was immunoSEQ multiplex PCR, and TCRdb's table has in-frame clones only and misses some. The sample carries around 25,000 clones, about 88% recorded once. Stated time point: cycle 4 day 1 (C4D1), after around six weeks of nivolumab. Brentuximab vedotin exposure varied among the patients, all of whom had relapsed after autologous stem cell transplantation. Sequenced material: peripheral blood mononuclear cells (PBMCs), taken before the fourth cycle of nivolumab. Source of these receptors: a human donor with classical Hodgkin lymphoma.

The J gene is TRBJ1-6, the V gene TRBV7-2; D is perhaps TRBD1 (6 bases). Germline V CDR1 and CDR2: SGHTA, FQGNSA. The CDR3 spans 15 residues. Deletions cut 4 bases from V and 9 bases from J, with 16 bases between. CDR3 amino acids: CASSYRAEGGSPLHF. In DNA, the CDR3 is TGTGCCAGCAGCTACAGGGCAGAGGGGGGTTCACCCCTCCACTTT.

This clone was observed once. The CDR3 nucleotides read TGTGCCAGCAGCTCCCGACAGGGCAAAAACATTCAGTACTTC. It codes for CASSSRQGKNIQYF. The chain has TRBV5-6 and TRBJ2-4; 7 nucleotides line up with TRBD1. The J segment lost 3 bases and the V segment lost 3 bases, leaving 3 bases of the junction unmatched. Germline assignment: CDR1 SGHDT and CDR2 YYEEEE. This CDR3 spans 14 amino acids.

The CDR3 is CASSLEQGTYEQYF. CDR3 bases: TGTGCCAGCAGCTTAGAACAGGGCACCTACGAGCAGTACTTC. The rearrangement links TRBV7-2 to TRBJ2-7, with D possibly TRBD1 on 6 matching bases. The CDR3 contains 14 residues. V lost 1 base and J 2 bases, leaving 9 bases between the germline ends. The germline CDR1 and CDR2 sequences are SGHTA and FQGNSA.

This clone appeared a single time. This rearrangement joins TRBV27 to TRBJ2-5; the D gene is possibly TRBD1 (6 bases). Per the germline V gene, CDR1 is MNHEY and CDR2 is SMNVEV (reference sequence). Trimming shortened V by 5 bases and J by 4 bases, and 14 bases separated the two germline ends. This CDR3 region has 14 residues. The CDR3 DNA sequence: TGTGCCAGCAGTCCCATTGGGGGCTCAGAGACCCAGTACTTC. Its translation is CASSPIGGSETQYF.

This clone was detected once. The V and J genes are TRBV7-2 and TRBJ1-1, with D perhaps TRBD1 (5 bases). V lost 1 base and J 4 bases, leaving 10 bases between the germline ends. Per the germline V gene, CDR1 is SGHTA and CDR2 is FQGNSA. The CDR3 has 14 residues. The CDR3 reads CASSLDGGGTEAFF. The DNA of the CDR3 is TGTGCCAGCAGCTTAGACGGGGGGGGCACTGAAGCTTTCTTT.

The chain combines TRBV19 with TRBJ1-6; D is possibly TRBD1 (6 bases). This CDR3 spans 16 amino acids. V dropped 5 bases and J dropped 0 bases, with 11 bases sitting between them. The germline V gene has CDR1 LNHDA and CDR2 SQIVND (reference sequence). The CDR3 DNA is TGTGCCAGTAGTCCGAGGGGGAGCTCCTATAATTCACCCCTCCACTTT. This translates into CASSPRGSSYNSPLHF.

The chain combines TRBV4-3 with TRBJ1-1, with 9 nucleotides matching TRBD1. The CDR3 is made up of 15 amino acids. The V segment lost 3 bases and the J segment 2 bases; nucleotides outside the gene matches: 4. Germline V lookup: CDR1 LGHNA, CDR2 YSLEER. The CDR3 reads CASSQGQGVNTEAFF. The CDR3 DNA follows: TGCGCCAGCAGCCAGGGACAGGGAGTTAACACTGAAGCTTTCTTT.

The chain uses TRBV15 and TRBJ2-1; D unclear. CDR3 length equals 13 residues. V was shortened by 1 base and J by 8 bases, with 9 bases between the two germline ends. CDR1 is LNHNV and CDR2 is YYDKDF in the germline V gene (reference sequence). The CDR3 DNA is TGTGCCACCAGCAGAGGATTTGGGGATGAGCAGTTCTTC. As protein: CATSRGFGDEQFF.

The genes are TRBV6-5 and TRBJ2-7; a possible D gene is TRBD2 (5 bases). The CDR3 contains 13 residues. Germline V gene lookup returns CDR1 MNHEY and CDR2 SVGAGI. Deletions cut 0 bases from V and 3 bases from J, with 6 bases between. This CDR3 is CASSYSRDYEQYF. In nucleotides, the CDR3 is TGTGCCAGCAGTTACTCGAGGGACTACGAGCAGTACTTC.

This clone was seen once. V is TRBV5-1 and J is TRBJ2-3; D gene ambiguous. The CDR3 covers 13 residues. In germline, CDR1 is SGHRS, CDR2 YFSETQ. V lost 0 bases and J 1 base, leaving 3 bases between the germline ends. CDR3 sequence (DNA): TGCGCCAGCAGCTTGGAGGGCACAGATACGCAGTATTTT. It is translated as CASSLEGTDTQYF.

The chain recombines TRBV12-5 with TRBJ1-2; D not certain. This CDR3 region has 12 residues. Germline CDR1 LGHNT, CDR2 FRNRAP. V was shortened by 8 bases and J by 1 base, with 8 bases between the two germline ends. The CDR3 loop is CASSGSNYGYTF. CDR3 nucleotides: TGTGCTAGTTCGGGCAGTAACTATGGCTACACCTTC.

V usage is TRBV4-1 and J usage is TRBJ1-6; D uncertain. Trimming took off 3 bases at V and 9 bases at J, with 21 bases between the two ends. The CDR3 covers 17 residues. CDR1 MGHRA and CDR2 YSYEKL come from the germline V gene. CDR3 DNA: TGCGCCAGCAGCCACCACCTCGGGCCCTCCGAGGGTTCACCCCTCCACTTT. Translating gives CASSHHLGPSEGSPLHF.

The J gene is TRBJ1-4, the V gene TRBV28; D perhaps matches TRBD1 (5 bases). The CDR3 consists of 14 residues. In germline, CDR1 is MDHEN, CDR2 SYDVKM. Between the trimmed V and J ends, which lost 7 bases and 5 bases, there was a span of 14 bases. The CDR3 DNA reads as TGTGCCAGCACCCCCCAGGGAGAGAATGAAAAACTGTTTTTT. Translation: CASTPQGENEKLFF.

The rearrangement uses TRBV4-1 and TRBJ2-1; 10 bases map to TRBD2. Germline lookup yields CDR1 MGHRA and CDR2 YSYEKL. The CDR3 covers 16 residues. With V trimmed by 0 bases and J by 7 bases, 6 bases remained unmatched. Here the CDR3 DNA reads TGCGCCAGCAGCCAAGATGGAGCGGGAGGGGGGAATGAGCAGTTCTTC. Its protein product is CASSQDGAGGGNEQFF.